This TCR beta chain was sequenced for a study of beta chain features in type 1 diabetes. The study, taken as a whole, reports: Among all four CD4+ subsets, Type 1 diabetes patients had TCRB CDR3s that were moderately but significantly shorter.

A note on this clone: The antigen is unknown.

The investigators reverse transcribed all of the isolated RNA, so they sequenced expressed TCRB transcripts. Generated by immunoSEQ multiplex PCR, the TCRdb table keeps only in-frame clones and is missing some. The table has more than 300,000 clones, roughly 8% seen once. Germline V CDR1 and CDR2: MDHEN, SYDVKM. V shed 2 bases and J shed 8 bases, with 6 bases lying between them. The CDR3 has 12 amino acids. This chain uses TRBV28 with TRBJ2-2; D not resolved. Input material: central memory CD4+ T cells from blood. The receptor comes from a woman between 18 and 29 years old in good health. The CDR3 DNA follows: TGTGCCAGCAGTTTAGGTCGGGGGGAGCTGTTTTTT. Translation: CASSLGRGELFF.